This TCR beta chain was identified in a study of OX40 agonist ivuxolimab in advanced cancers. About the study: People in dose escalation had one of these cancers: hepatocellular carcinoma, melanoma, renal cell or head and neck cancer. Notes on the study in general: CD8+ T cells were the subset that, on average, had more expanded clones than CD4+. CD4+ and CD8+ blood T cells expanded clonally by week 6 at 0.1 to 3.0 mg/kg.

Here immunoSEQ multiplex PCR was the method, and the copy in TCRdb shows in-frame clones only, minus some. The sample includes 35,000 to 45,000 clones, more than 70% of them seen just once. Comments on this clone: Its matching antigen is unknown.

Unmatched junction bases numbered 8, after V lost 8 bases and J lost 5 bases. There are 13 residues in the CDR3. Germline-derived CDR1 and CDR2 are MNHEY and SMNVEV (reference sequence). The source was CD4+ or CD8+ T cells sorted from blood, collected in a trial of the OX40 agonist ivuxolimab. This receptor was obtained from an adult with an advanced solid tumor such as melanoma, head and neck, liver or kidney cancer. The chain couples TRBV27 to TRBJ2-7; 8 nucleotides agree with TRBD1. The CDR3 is CASSLGTGHEQYV. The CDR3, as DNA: TGTGCCAGCTCCCTGGGGACAGGCCACGAGCAGTACGTC.